This T cell receptor (beta chain) was found in a study of blood T cell repertoires in COVID-19 (dated by TCRdb to 2018 to 2020). Regarding the study in general: Samples covering the acute and convalescent phases of COVID-19 were provided by collaborators in the United States, Italy and Spain. The prospective study material was composed of cDNA or gDNA derived from T cells, B-cell-depleted T cells, or PBMCs. The dataset comprised deeply sampled blood TCRbeta repertoires from subjects exposed to, actively infected with, or recovered from COVID-19. The repertoires were released in a freely available public database meant as a resource for research on the immune response to SARS-CoV-2. The samples were drawn from the first 160 participants of the ongoing ImmuneRACE study and from 1,200 or so subjects provided by 6 global collaborators. Nearly every sample came with metadata listing a de-identified subject ID, COVID-19 status, age in years and sex. HLA class I and class II types, where available, came from metadata supplied by the sample provider rather than from assay-based typing. What the research found in general, with its limitations: The amount of clinical and demographic metadata varied by source and participant and was provided uncurated.

The immunoSEQ Assay, a bias-controlled multiplex PCR, was used to amplify TCRbeta CDR3 regions from genomic DNA. For the original study's pipeline: The number of nucleated cells in each sample was estimated by amplification of reference gene primers within the assay. Sequence reads were collapsed and filtered to measure the absolute abundance of every unique TCRbeta CDR3 rearrangement. For each sample, productive Simpson clonality was calculated as the square root of Simpson's diversity index across productive rearrangements. Held by TCRdb, this immuneACCESS table contains in-frame sequences only and omits some clones. Under half of the omission traces to an unresolved V gene where checked; the cause of the rest is unknown. V and J calls and clone size are those listed in that table; D and trimming were worked out from the DNA. This sample has about 110,000 clones in its table, and around 89% of those were observed once. Together, the top ten hold 1.1% of the sample.

From V the trimming removes 5 bases and from J it removes 5 bases, while the gene matches leave 14 bases of the junction unaccounted for. As encoded in the germline V gene, CDR1 is SGHTA while CDR2 is FQGNSA. There are 16 amino acids in the CDR3, from cysteine to phenylalanine inclusive. The kept DNA is CDR3 alone, 48 bases in frame from the first base. Collaborating institutions collected whole blood in K2EDTA tubes following their own protocols. For TCRbeta analysis, collaborator samples were shipped as frozen whole blood, as isolated PBMCs, or as DNA extracted from either sample type. This clone was recorded only once. The specificity of this receptor is unknown. Nothing much larger sits one base from this clone, and base qualities are not available.

The sequenced material came from peripheral blood. The V gene is TRBV7-2 and the J gene is TRBJ2-5; a stretch of 7 junction bases matches TRBD2. The source is a human donor in a cohort sampled during active COVID-19. The bases read TGTGCCAGCAGCGGACGTGTTGCGGGAGCCGGGGAGACCCAGTACTTC. It translates to CASSGRVAGAGETQYF.